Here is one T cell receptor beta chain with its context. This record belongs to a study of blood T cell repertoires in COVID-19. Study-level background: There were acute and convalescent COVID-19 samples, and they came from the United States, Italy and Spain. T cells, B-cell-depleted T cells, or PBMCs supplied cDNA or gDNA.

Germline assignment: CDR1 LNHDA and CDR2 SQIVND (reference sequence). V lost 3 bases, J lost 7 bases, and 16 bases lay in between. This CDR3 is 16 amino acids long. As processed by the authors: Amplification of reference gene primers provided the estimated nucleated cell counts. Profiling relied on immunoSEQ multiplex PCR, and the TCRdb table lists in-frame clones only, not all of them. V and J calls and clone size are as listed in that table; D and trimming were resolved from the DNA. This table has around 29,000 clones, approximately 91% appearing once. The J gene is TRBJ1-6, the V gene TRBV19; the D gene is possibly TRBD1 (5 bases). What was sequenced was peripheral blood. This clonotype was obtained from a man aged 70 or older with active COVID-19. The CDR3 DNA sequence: TGTGCCAGTAGTATCAGGGCTGCTTACCCGAATTCACCCCTCCACTTT. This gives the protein CASSIRAAYPNSPLHF.